This T cell receptor beta chain comes out of a study of T cells after yellow fever vaccination. Each CDR3 protein gets one entry after TCRdb re-called the 5' RACE reads with MiXCR. This table has 500,000 to 650,000 distinct CDR3 sequences, less than 20% appearing once. The CDR3 covers 15 residues. The V and J ends lost 5 bases and 4 bases respectively, with 17 bases between them. CDR1 and CDR2 from the germline V gene are SGHTA and FQGNSA. V is TRBV7-2 and J is TRBJ2-5; D is tentatively TRBD1 or TRBD2 (6 bases each). Sequences were derived from PBMCs, sampled 5 to 6 days after the first yellow fever vaccination. The source of this sequence is a man aged 18 to 35 who received the YFV17D yellow fever vaccine. The CDR3 nucleotides are TGTGCCAGCAGCGTTAATCGGGGGCCCGGAGAGACCCAGTACTTC. Translating gives CASSVNRGPGETQYF.